The 32 T cell receptor beta chains reported below all come from one sample, sequenced in a study of identifying expanded T cells in peripheral blood. Only in-frame clones appear in the TCRdb table, and some are missing; sequencing was by immunoSEQ multiplex PCR. The table includes 58,000 or so clones, about four fifths detected once. The sequencing input was blood. These receptors were collected from a person aged 18 to 69 in good health.

The gene calls are TRBV7-9 and TRBJ2-1, with D possibly matching TRBD1 (7 bases). Germline V gives CDR1 SEHNR, CDR2 FQNEAQ (reference sequence). The CDR3 length is 16 residues. Trimming cost V 11 bases and J 6 bases, with 26 bases left between them. The CDR3 loop is CASSQGGVIGANEQFF. In nucleotides, the CDR3 is TGTGCCTCCTCTCAGGGGGGAGTAATCGGGGCCAATGAGCAGTTCTTC.

This chain uses TRBV5-8 with TRBJ1-5; 7 nucleotides align to TRBD1. The V gene's germline CDR1 is SGHTS and CDR2 YDEGEE. Trimming cost V 4 bases and J 2 bases; bases outside gene matches: 6. The CDR3 runs 15 residues. The CDR3 nucleotides read TGTGCCAGCAGCGAGGGACAGAAGGGCAATCAGCCCCAGCATTTT. Protein product: CASSEGQKGNQPQHF. The full variable domain, with the rest looked up from reference TRBV5-8 and TRBJ1-5, is EAGVTQSPTHLIKTRGQQATLRCSPISGHTSVYWYQQALGLGLQFLLWYDEGEERNRGNFPPRFSGRQFPNYSSELNVNALELEDSALYLCASSEGQKGNQPQHFGDGTRLSIL.

The chain's CDR3 is CSVELASGNTIYF. The CDR3 coding sequence is TGCAGCGTTGAACTGGCTTCTGGAAACACCATATATTTT. The chain is built from TRBV29-1 and TRBJ1-3, with D unclear. V lost 2 bases to trimming and J lost 1 base, with 6 bases between them. The CDR3 extends over 13 amino acids. Germline CDR1 and CDR2: SQVTM and ANQGSEA.

CDR3 in DNA: TGTGCCAGCAGCTTGGATCAGCGGGGGGGCCTTGAGCAGTTCTTC. Its translation is CASSLDQRGGLEQFF. This rearrangement joins TRBV5-4 to TRBJ2-1, with 10 bases lining up with TRBD2. The CDR3 is made up of 15 amino acids. In germline, CDR1 is SGHNT, CDR2 YYREEE (reference sequence). V lost 0 bases, J lost 9 bases, and 6 bases stayed unmatched.

The chain recombines TRBV4-1 with TRBJ2-1; D may correspond to TRBD1 or TRBD2 (5 bases each). V dropped 0 bases and J dropped 8 bases, with 14 bases sitting between them. Germline V gives CDR1 MGHRA, CDR2 YSYEKL. This CDR3 spans 15 amino acids. CDR3 protein: CASSQDARGRDEQFF. DNA for the CDR3: TGCGCCAGCAGCCAAGATGCCCGGGGACGGGATGAGCAGTTCTTC.

The chain links TRBV23-1 to TRBJ2-7, with 7 bases fitting TRBD1. TRBV23-1 belongs to the ORF category, with a function that is uncertain. The CDR3 extends over 19 amino acids. J gave up 8 bases and V 0 bases, and 22 bases lay outside the gene matches. The CDR3 is CASSQSARKTGTEFTQQYF. The CDR3 region has the DNA TGCGCCAGCAGTCAATCCGCGAGAAAAACCGGGACAGAGTTTACACAGCAGTACTTC.

The rearrangement uses TRBV5-6 and TRBJ2-3, with a weak D call TRBD2 (5 bases). CDR1 and CDR2 (germline): SGHDT, YYEEEE. Between the trimmed V and J ends, which lost 0 bases and 2 bases, there was a span of 19 bases. The CDR3 contains 18 residues. CDR3 DNA: TGTGCCAGCAGCTTGGGAGTGGGCCGCCAGGAGGCCACAGATACGCAGTATTTT. Residues: CASSLGVGRQEATDTQYF.

V gene TRBV30 combines with J gene TRBJ1-2; no reliable D call. The CDR3 has 12 amino acids. The ends were cut back, 0 bases at V and 6 bases at J, with 8 bases in the middle. Germline CDR1 and CDR2: GTSNPN and SVGIG (reference sequence). CDR3 residues: CAWSVVIHGYTF. The CDR3 nucleotides are TGTGCCTGGAGTGTGGTGATACATGGCTACACCTTC. The complete variable domain, with remaining parts taken from reference TRBV30 and TRBJ1-2, reads SQTIHQWPATLVQPVGSPLSLECTVEGTSNPNLYWYRQAAGRGLQLLFYSVGIGQISSEVPQNLSASRPQDRQFILSSKKLLLSDSGFYLCAWSVVIHGYTFGSGTRLTVV.

The chain combines TRBV6-4 with TRBJ2-7; 7 bases map to TRBD2. V was clipped by 3 bases and J by 1 base; unmatched bases: 9. This CDR3 spans 16 amino acids. In germline, CDR1 is MRHNA, CDR2 SNTAGT. The CDR3 region is CASSENPGGTSYEQYV. CDR3 bases: TGTGCCAGCAGTGAAAATCCGGGGGGAACTTCCTACGAGCAGTACGTC.

The V call is TRBV5-6, the J call TRBJ2-1; 8 nucleotides match TRBD2. V shed 1 base and J 4 bases; nucleotides not matched to a gene: 4. The germline gives CDR1 SGHDT, CDR2 YYEEEE. The CDR3 runs to 15 residues. CDR3 loop: CASSLSGGGYNEQFF. In nucleotides, the CDR3 is TGTGCCAGCAGCTTGTCGGGAGGGGGATACAATGAGCAGTTCTTC.

This clone was recorded once. This sequence joins TRBV27 and TRBJ1-1; TRBD1 is a possible D gene (6 bases). Germline values: CDR1 MNHEY, CDR2 SMNVEV (reference sequence). The CDR3 contains 17 residues. V lost 4 bases and J lost 8, with 26 bases in between. DNA of the CDR3: TGTGCCAGCAGTTCCCGGGACACAGGCTGGGTTATTAGGGAAGCTTTCTTT. Protein: CASSSRDTGWVIREAFF.

The chain joins TRBV7-2 to TRBJ2-6, with 8 positions matching TRBD2. Per germline, CDR1 SGHTA and CDR2 FQGNSA. The CDR3 runs 18 residues. With V trimmed by 2 bases and J by 3 bases, 9 bases remained unmatched. The DNA of the CDR3 is TGTGCCAGCAGCTTATTAGTAGCGGGACCAGGTGGGGCCAACGTCCTGACTTTC. Protein sequence: CASSLLVAGPGGANVLTF.

The rearrangement uses TRBV6-1 and TRBJ2-7, with no clear D. Deletions cut 6 bases from V and 3 bases from J, with 6 bases between. Germline V CDR1 and CDR2: MNHNS, SASEGT. The CDR3 runs 11 residues. CDR3 in DNA: TGTGCCAGCAGCCCCCTCTACGAGCAGTACTTC. Residues: CASSPLYEQYF.

This clone was recorded a few times. J is TRBJ2-7 and V is TRBV19; 10 nucleotides agree with TRBD1. CDR3 size: 14 residues. The germline CDR1 and CDR2 sequences are LNHDA and SQIVND (reference sequence). Trimming removed 4 bases from V and 10 bases from J; junction bases left unmatched: 10. CDR3 residues: CASSTTSRDRGQYF. The CDR3 nucleotides are TGTGCCAGTAGTACGACGTCCCGGGACAGGGGCCAGTACTTC.

The rearrangement uses TRBV2 and TRBJ2-1; D unclear. The CDR3 runs to 10 residues. V lost 6 bases and J 10 bases, leaving 7 bases between the germline ends. The germline CDR1 and CDR2 sequences are SNHLY and FYNNEI. CDR3 region: CASRSWEQFF. The CDR3 DNA is TGTGCCAGCAGGTCATGGGAGCAGTTCTTC.

The chain joins TRBV9 to TRBJ2-1; 10 bases are shared with TRBD1. Trimming removed 2 bases from V and 6 bases from J; junction bases left unmatched: 14. This CDR3 is 18 amino acids long. The germline V gene has CDR1 SGDLS and CDR2 YYNGEE. The CDR3 DNA follows: TGTGCCAGCAGCGTTGGGACAGGGGTCCTCACCGCCGGCAATGAGCAGTTCTTC. Its translation is CASSVGTGVLTAGNEQFF.

The rearrangement joins TRBV23-1 to TRBJ2-1; no clear D. TRBV23-1 is an ORF for which the function is uncertain. V lost 6 bases and J lost 7, with 13 bases in between. The CDR3 has 13 residues. The CDR3 coding sequence is TGCGCCAGCAGCCCCCCGTCGTATAATGAGCAGTTCTTC. This translates into CASSPPSYNEQFF.

The CDR3 sequence is CASSRYDGYTF. CDR3 sequence (DNA): TGTGCCAGCAGCCGGTACGATGGCTACACCTTC. The rearrangement joins TRBV6-5 to TRBJ1-2; D is uncertain. Per the germline V gene, CDR1 is MNHEY and CDR2 is SVGAGI. Trimming removed 6 bases from V and 6 bases from J, with 8 bases in between. CDR3 length: 11 amino acids.

The chain employs TRBV7-9 and TRBJ2-3; maybe TRBD2 (6 bases). The CDR3 has 17 amino acids. V shed 1 base and J shed 1 base, with 15 bases lying between them. The germline gives CDR1 SEHNR, CDR2 FQNEAQ (reference sequence). The CDR3 DNA reads as TGTGCCAGCAGCTTAGGGGCGACCGGGAGTCGCACAGATACGCAGTATTTT. Residues: CASSLGATGSRTDTQYF.

There are a few counts of this clone. This rearrangement joins TRBV6-6 to TRBJ2-3; D unresolved. Germline V CDR1 and CDR2: MNHNY, SVGAGI (reference sequence). The CDR3 is made up of 12 amino acids. Trimming shortened V by 6 bases and J by 3 bases, and 7 bases separated the two germline ends. The CDR3 reads CASRSGTDTQYF. The CDR3, as DNA: TGTGCCAGCAGGTCAGGTACAGATACGCAGTATTTT.

CDR3 bases: TGTGCCAGCAGCTTGCTGGGGGGCACTGAAGCTTTCTTT. It encodes CASSLLGGTEAFF. This rearrangement joins TRBV5-4 to TRBJ1-1, with D possibly matching TRBD1 (5 bases). Germline CDR1 reads SGHNT; CDR2 reads YYREEE (reference sequence). Trimming shortened V by 1 base and J by 4 bases, and 8 bases separated the two germline ends. This CDR3 is 13 amino acids long.

The chain joins TRBV29-1 to TRBJ1-2, with 8 bases fitting TRBD1. Losses at the gene ends were 6 bases for V and 7 bases for J; bases not matched to a gene: 4. This CDR3 spans 11 amino acids. Germline V gives CDR1 SQVTM, CDR2 ANQGSEA. CDR3 DNA: TGCAGCGTCGGACAGGGTTTTGGCTACACCTTC. Translated, it gives CSVGQGFGYTF.

The chain employs TRBV6-1 and TRBJ1-4; a possible D gene is TRBD1 (5 bases). CDR1 MNHNS and CDR2 SASEGT come from the germline V gene. The V end was cut by 4 bases, the J end by 7 bases, with 16 bases between. The CDR3 runs 15 residues. The CDR3 is CASSAGGTLGEKLFF. The DNA for the CDR3 is TGTGCCAGCAGTGCGGGAGGGACCTTGGGTGAAAAACTGTTTTTT.

The chain links TRBV15 to TRBJ2-5; TRBD1 matches 7 bases. The junction had 8 bases not matched to a gene; V was cut back by 0 bases and J by 4 bases. The CDR3 is 16 residues long. Germline values: CDR1 LNHNV, CDR2 YYDKDF (reference sequence). This chain's CDR3 is CATSRDTPTGRETQYF. CDR3 in DNA: TGTGCCACCAGCAGAGATACCCCGACAGGGCGAGAGACCCAGTACTTC. Filled out from reference TRBV15 and TRBJ2-5, the complete variable domain reads DAMVIQNPRYQVTQFGKPVTLSCSQTLNHNVMYWYQQKSSQAPKLLFHYYDKDFNNEADTPDNFQSRRPNTSFCFLDIRSPGLGDTAMYLCATSRDTPTGRETQYFGPGTRLLVL.

This chain links TRBV7-2 with TRBJ2-3; no firm D call. The V end was cut by 5 bases, the J end by 4 bases, with 10 bases between. Germline CDR1 is SGHTA and CDR2 is FQGNSA. This CDR3 is built from 13 residues. The CDR3 sequence is CASSVGLADTQYF. The CDR3, as DNA: TGTGCCAGCAGCGTCGGGCTAGCAGATACGCAGTATTTT. Full variable domain (rest looked up from reference TRBV7-2 and TRBJ2-3): GAGVSQSPSNKVTEKGKDVELRCDPISGHTALYWYRQSLGQGLEFLIYFQGNSAPDKSGLPSDRFSAERTGGSVSTLTIQRTQQEDSAVYLCASSVGLADTQYFGPGTRLTVL.

The chain links TRBV2 to TRBJ1-2; a possible D gene is TRBD1 (6 bases). Trimming left V 5 bases short and J 4 bases short, with 14 bases between. The length of the CDR3 is 14 residues. CDR1 and CDR2 from the germline V gene are SNHLY and FYNNEI. The CDR3 is CASSIGNRVYGYTF. The CDR3 nucleotides are TGTGCCAGCAGTATAGGGAACAGGGTCTATGGCTACACCTTC.

V gene TRBV23-1 combines with J gene TRBJ2-1; weak D call: TRBD1 (5 bases). TRBV23-1 is an ORF, and what it does is uncertain. V was shortened by 2 bases and J by 7 bases, with 9 bases between the two germline ends. CDR3 length: 13 amino acids. CDR3 region: CASSQRGRNEQFF. The CDR3, as DNA: TGCGCCAGCAGTCAAAGGGGCCGTAATGAGCAGTTCTTC.

This clone was recorded only once. This chain connects TRBV29-1 to TRBJ2-6; D possibly corresponds to TRBD2 (6 bases). This CDR3 comprises 15 residues. Germline CDR1 and CDR2: SQVTM and ANQGSEA. Trimming cost V 3 bases and J 2 bases, with 11 bases left between them. CDR3 region: CSVEWRGAGANVLTF. Written as DNA, the CDR3 is TGCAGCGTTGAGTGGAGGGGAGCTGGGGCCAACGTCCTGACTTTC.

V usage is TRBV2 and J usage is TRBJ1-3; no clear D gene. The CDR3 length is 16 residues. Germline V lookup: CDR1 SNHLY, CDR2 FYNNEI. V was pared by 4 bases and J by 0 bases, with 13 bases between. The CDR3 DNA reads TGTGCCAGCAGTGCCCGATCCAGAATCTCTGGAAACACCATATATTTT. It yields the protein CASSARSRISGNTIYF.

The chain employs TRBV9 and TRBJ2-1; D may be TRBD2 (6 bases). Per germline, CDR1 SGDLS and CDR2 YYNGEE. V was pared by 0 bases and J by 5 bases, with 9 bases between. This CDR3 spans 14 amino acids. The CDR3 DNA reads as TGTGCCAGCAGCGTAGAGGTAGCGGACAATGAGCAGTTCTTC. It is translated as CASSVEVADNEQFF.

This chain uses TRBV19 with TRBJ1-1, with 8 bases identical to TRBD1. Per the germline V gene, CDR1 is LNHDA and CDR2 is SQIVND (reference sequence). The V segment lost 6 bases and the J segment 6 bases; nucleotides outside the gene matches: 9. CDR3 length equals 14 residues. CDR3 bases: TGTGCCAGTAGGCACAGGGGGGGGTTCGCTGAAGCTTTCTTT. This translates into CASRHRGGFAEAFF.

This rearrangement joins TRBV30 to TRBJ2-5, with 9 bases identical to TRBD2. Germline V gene sequence: CDR1 GTSNPN, CDR2 SVGIG (reference sequence). This CDR3 spans 14 amino acids. With 4 bases clipped from V and 3 bases from J, the junction kept 6 bases outside the gene matches. CDR3 residues: CAWTASSGEETQYF. The CDR3 nucleotides are TGTGCCTGGACCGCCTCTAGCGGGGAAGAGACCCAGTACTTC.